These 20 T cell receptor beta chains were all obtained from the same sample, sequenced in a study of CD8+CD57+ T cells in acquired aplastic anemia. An expansion of CD8+CD57+ cells by flow cytometry had been shown in patients chosen for sequencing. The use of genomic DNA as template underpinned the TCR beta VDJ and CDR3 profiling. TCRdb reprocessed the reads with MiXCR, giving one entry per CDR3 protein. The sample shows 450,000 to 550,000 distinct CDR3 sequences, over 25% of them seen only once. Sequenced sample: sorted CD4+, CD8+, or CD8+CD57+ T cells (not recorded which) from PBMCs. The receptor source for this set is a human donor with aplastic anemia.

This clonotype was counted ten times or more. The chain has TRBV24-1 and TRBJ2-3; TRBD2 is a possible D gene (5 bases). Germline V gene sequence: CDR1 KGHDR, CDR2 SFDVKD. The CDR3 is 14 amino acids. V gave up 5 bases and J gave up 3 bases, with 11 bases separating them. The CDR3 loop is CATSGLPSTDTQYF. The CDR3 bases are TGTGCCACCAGTGGACTACCCTCGACAGATACGCAGTATTTT.

This clonotype has only a few counts. This chain links TRBV19 with TRBJ2-1, with 7 bases aligning to TRBD2. The germline V gene has CDR1 LNHDA and CDR2 SQIVND (reference sequence). CDR3 size: 12 residues. Trimming took 3 bases from V and 12 from J; bases not matched to a gene: 5. In DNA, the CDR3 is TGTGCCAGTAGTATCTTTGGGGGGGGGCAGTTCTTC. It specifies CASSIFGGGQFF.

The chain carries TRBV6-2 or TRBV6-3 and TRBJ1-2, with D possibly matching TRBD1 (5 bases). In germline, CDR1 is MNHEY, CDR2 SVGEGT. This CDR3 is built from 15 residues. The V and J ends lost 7 bases and 0 bases respectively, with 15 bases between them. The CDR3 spells CASKGRVTTNYGYTF. The CDR3 DNA is TGTGCCAGCAAGGGACGGGTTACTACTAACTATGGCTACACCTTC.

Of note for this clonotype: With a much larger clone just one base away, this may be a read error. The genes are TRBV10-1 and TRBJ2-1; perhaps TRBD1 as D (5 bases). Germline V CDR1 and CDR2: WNHNN, SYGVQD (reference sequence). The CDR3 runs 13 residues. CDR3: CASSVDSYNKQFF. The CDR3 DNA is TGCGCCAGCAGTGTTGACAGCTACAATAAGCAGTTCTTC.

This clonotype was recorded many times. This chain links TRBV19 with TRBJ1-1; unclear D gene. Germline loops: CDR1 LNHDA, CDR2 SQIVND (reference sequence). Trimming shortened V by 6 bases and J by 5 bases, and 13 bases separated the two germline ends. The CDR3 contains 13 residues. CDR3 DNA sequence: TGTGCCAGTAGGGCCAGTCTGGGGACTGAAGCTTTCTTT. Encoded protein: CASRASLGTEAFF. Combining the CDR3 with reference TRBV19 and TRBJ1-1 gives the whole variable domain DGGITQSPKYLFRKEGQNVTLSCEQNLNHDAMYWYRQDPGQGLRLIYYSQIVNDFQKGDIAEGYSVSREKKESFPLTVTSAQKNPTAFYLCASRASLGTEAFFGQGTRLTVV.

This clonotype was counted a few times. This rearrangement joins TRBV2 to TRBJ1-6, with TRBD1 matching over 11 bases. The CDR3 spans 15 residues. V lost 6 bases and J lost 10; bases outside the gene matches: 8. From germline, CDR1 is SNHLY and CDR2 FYNNEI. In nucleotides, the CDR3 is TGTGCCAGCAGACGGGGACAGGGGGTAAACTCACCCCTCCACTTT. This codes for CASRRGQGVNSPLHF.

This chain joins TRBV19 and TRBJ2-7; 8 bases match TRBD2. CDR3 length: 11 residues. Trimming at V came to 6 bases and at J to 6 bases, leaving 1 base not matched to a gene. Germline CDR1 is LNHDA and CDR2 is SQIVND (reference sequence). The CDR3 protein is CASSGGVEQYF. CDR3 DNA: TGTGCCAGTAGCGGGGGGGTCGAGCAGTACTTC.

This rearrangement joins TRBV11-2 to TRBJ2-2; tentative D call: TRBD2 (5 bases). V lost 3 bases, J lost 5 bases, and 16 bases lay in between. The germline V gene encodes CDR1 SGHAT and CDR2 FQNNGV. The CDR3 is made up of 16 amino acids. The CDR3 region has the DNA TGTGCCAGCAGCTTTTTGAGGGCCGATTTAACCGGGGAGCTGTTTTTT. This codes for CASSFLRADLTGELFF.

This clonotype showed up many times. The chain joins TRBV20-1 to TRBJ1-6; TRBD1 might be the D (5 bases). The CDR3 is 18 residues long. The germline CDR1 and CDR2 sequences are DFQATT and SNEGSKA (reference sequence). Trimming removed 5 bases from V and 8 bases from J, with 28 bases in between. In nucleotides, the CDR3 is TGCAGTGCTCTTACCCCGTACAGCAGGGAGTTGTTTGATTCACCCCTCCACTTT. Translation gives CSALTPYSRELFDSPLHF.

This clonotype was seen repeatedly, ten times or more. This chain uses TRBV29-1 with TRBJ2-3; 13 bases match TRBD2. CDR1 is SQVTM, CDR2 ANQGSEA, per germline. The CDR3 totals 17 residues. The CDR3 here is CSARLAGGQGSTDTQYF. In nucleotides, the CDR3 is TGCAGTGCACGACTAGCGGGGGGCCAGGGAAGCACAGATACGCAGTATTTT.

This clonotype was counted between two and nine times. V usage is TRBV28 and J usage is TRBJ1-2, with D unclear. Trimming removed 8 bases from V and 6 bases from J, with 7 bases in between. This CDR3 is 10 amino acids long. Germline loops: CDR1 MDHEN, CDR2 SYDVKM. The CDR3 bases are TGTGCCAGCGGTAGTCATGGCTACACCTTC. Translation: CASGSHGYTF.

The chain links TRBV15 to TRBJ2-4; 8 bases agree with TRBD2. Germline V gene data show CDR1 as LNHNV and CDR2 as YYDKDF (reference sequence). The CDR3 sequence is 15 residues long. The V gene end was trimmed by 0 bases and the J gene end by 7 bases; junction bases not matched to a gene: 5. In nucleotides, the CDR3 is TGTGCCACCAGCAGAGATGCCAGCGGGAGTAACATTCAGTACTTC. It is translated as CATSRDASGSNIQYF. Using reference TRBV15 and TRBJ2-4 for the parts outside the CDR3, the full variable domain is DAMVIQNPRYQVTQFGKPVTLSCSQTLNHNVMYWYQQKSSQAPKLLFHYYDKDFNNEADTPDNFQSRRPNTSFCFLDIRSPGLGDTAMYLCATSRDASGSNIQYFGAGTRLSVL.

A note on this clonotype: In this CDR3 the conserved last residue, phenylalanine or tryptophan, is missing, so a read error is likely. The chain links TRBV7-3 to TRBJ2-5; the D gene is possibly TRBD1 (6 bases). This CDR3 is 12 amino acids long. Trimming shortened V by 9 bases and J by 3 bases, and 11 bases separated the two germline ends. CDR1 is SGHTA and CDR2 is FQGTGA in the germline V gene. The CDR3 loop reads CAREKGEETQYS. The CDR3 nucleotides read TGTGCCAGAGAAAAGGGGGAAGAGACCCAGTACTCC.

There are a few counts of this clonotype. This probably arose from a read error, given a far larger clone one base away. CDR3 in DNA: TGTACCAGCAGCTTAGTTGGCACAGATACGCAGTATTTT. Its translation: CTSSLVGTDTQYF. This rearrangement joins TRBV7-8 to TRBJ2-3; no clear D gene. CDR3 size: 13 residues. Looked up from germline, CDR1 is SGHVS and CDR2 is FQNEAQ.

The V gene is TRBV9, the J gene TRBJ1-1, with D unclear. Germline CDR1 and CDR2: SGDLS and YYNGEE. Trimming took off 0 bases at V and 4 bases at J, with 10 bases between the two ends. CDR3 size: 14 residues. CDR3 loop: CASSVEGSLTEAFF. The CDR3 bases are TGTGCCAGCAGCGTAGAAGGGAGTCTCACTGAAGCTTTCTTT.

J is TRBJ1-5 and V is TRBV3-1; no firm D call. The germline V gene has CDR1 LGHDT and CDR2 YNNKEL (reference sequence). Deletions cut 2 bases from V and 8 bases from J, with 10 bases between. CDR3 length: 13 residues. The CDR3 spells CASSQSPREPQHF. The CDR3 region has the DNA TGTGCCAGCAGCCAATCACCGAGGGAGCCCCAGCATTTT.

There are many counts of this clonotype. This chain uses TRBV6-1 with TRBJ1-6; 8 bases match TRBD1. The germline V gene has CDR1 MNHNS and CDR2 SASEGT. Trimming took 6 bases from V and 8 from J; bases not matched to a gene: 3. The CDR3 sequence is 13 residues long. CDR3 amino acids: CASSRDRHSPLHF. The CDR3 DNA sequence: TGTGCCAGCAGCCGGGACAGGCATTCACCCCTCCACTTT.

In this sample, this clonotype turned up many times. The rearrangement links TRBV7-9 to TRBJ1-1; no definite D call. Germline V gene data show CDR1 as SEHNR and CDR2 as FQNEAQ (reference sequence). Trimming removed 7 bases from V and 4 bases from J, with 13 bases in between. This CDR3 is 13 amino acids long. The CDR3 bases are TGTGCCAGCACCAAAAGCGAATTCACTGAAGCTTTCTTT. Residues: CASTKSEFTEAFF.

This clonotype was counted at least ten times. This chain links TRBV7-9 with TRBJ2-7; D is possibly TRBD2 (5 bases). The CDR3 sequence is 14 residues long. V lost 1 base, J lost 12 bases, and 19 bases lay in between. CDR1 and CDR2 from the germline V gene are SEHNR and FQNEAQ (reference sequence). CDR3 sequence: CASSLDGFGGWAYF. CDR3 coding DNA: TGTGCCAGCAGCTTAGACGGTTTTGGAGGATGGGCGTACTTC.

The genes are TRBV7-3 and TRBJ2-2; D not certain. The CDR3 totals 13 residues. Trimming removed 4 bases from V and 1 base from J, with 4 bases in between. CDR1 is SGHTA, CDR2 FQGTGA, per germline. CDR3 nucleotides: TGTGCCAGCAGCTCCGAGAACACCGGGGAGCTGTTTTTT. Protein product: CASSSENTGELFF.